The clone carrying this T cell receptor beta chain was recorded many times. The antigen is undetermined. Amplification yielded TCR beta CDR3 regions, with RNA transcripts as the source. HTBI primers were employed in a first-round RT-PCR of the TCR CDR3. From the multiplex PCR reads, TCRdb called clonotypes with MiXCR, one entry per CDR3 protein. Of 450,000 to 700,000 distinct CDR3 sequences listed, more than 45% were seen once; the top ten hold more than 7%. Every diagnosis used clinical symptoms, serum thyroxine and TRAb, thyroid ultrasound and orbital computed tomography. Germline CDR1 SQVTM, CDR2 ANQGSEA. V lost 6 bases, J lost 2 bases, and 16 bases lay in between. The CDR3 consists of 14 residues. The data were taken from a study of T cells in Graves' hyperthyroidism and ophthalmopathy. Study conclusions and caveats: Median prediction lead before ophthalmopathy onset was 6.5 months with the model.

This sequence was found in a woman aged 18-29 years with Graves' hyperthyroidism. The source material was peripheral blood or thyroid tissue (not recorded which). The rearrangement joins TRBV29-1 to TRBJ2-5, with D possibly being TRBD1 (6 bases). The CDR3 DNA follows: TGCAGCGTCCTCACACAGGGTCGGCAAGAGACCCAGTACTTC. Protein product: CSVLTQGRQETQYF.